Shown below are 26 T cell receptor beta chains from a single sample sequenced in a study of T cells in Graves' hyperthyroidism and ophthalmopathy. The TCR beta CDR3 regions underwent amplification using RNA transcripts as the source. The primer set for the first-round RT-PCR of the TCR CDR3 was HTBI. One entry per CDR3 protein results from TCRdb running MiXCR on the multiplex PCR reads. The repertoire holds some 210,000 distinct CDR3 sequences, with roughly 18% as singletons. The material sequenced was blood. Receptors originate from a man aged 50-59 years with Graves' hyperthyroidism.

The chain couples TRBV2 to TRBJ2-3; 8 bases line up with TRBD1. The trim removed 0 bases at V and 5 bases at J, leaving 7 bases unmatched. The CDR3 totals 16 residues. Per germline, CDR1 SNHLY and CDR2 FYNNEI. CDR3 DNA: TGTGCCAGCAGTGAAGCCCCCGCCAGGGGGCAAGATACGCAGTATTTT. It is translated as CASSEAPARGQDTQYF.

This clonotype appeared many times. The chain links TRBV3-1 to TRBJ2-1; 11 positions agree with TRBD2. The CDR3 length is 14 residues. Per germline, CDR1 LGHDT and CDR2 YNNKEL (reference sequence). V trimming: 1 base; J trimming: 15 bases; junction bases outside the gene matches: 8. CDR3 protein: CASSQVTSGTHRFF. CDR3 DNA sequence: TGTGCCAGCAGCCAAGTGACTAGCGGGACTCATAGGTTCTTC.

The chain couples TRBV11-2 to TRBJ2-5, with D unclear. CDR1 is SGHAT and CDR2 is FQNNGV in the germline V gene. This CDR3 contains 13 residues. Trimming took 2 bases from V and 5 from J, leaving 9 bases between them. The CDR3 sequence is CASSLNLGETQYF. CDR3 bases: TGTGCCAGCAGCTTAAACCTGGGGGAGACCCAGTACTTC.

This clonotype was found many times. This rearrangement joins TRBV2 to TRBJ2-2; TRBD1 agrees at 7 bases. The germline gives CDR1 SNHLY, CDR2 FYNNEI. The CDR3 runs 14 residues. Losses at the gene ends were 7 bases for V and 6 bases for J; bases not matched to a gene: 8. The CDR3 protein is CASTSDRAPGELFF. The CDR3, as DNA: TGTGCCAGCACCTCAGACAGGGCCCCCGGGGAGCTGTTTTTT.

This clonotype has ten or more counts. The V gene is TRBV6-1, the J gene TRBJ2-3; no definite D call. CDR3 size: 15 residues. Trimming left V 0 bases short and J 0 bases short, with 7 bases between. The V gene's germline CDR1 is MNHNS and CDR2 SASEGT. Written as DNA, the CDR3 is TGTGCCAGCAGTGAAGCGGTTGGAAGCACAGATACGCAGTATTTT. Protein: CASSEAVGSTDTQYF.

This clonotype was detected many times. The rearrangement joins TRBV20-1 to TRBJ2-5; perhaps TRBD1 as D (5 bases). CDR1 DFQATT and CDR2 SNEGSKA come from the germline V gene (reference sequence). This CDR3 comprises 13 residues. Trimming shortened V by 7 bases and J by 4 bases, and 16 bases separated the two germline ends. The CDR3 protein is CSGVWQGSETQYF. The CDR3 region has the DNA TGCAGTGGGGTTTGGCAGGGTTCAGAGACCCAGTACTTC.

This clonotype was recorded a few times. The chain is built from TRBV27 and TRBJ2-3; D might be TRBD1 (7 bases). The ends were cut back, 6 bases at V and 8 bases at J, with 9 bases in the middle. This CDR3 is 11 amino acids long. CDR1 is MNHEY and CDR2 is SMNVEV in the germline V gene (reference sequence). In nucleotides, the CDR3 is TGTGCCAGCAGCCAGGGGGGTACGCAGTATTTT. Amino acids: CASSQGGTQYF.

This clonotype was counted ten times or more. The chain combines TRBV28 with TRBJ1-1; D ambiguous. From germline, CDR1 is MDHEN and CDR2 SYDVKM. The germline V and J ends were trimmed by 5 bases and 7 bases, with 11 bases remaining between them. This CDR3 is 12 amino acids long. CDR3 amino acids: CASSERGLEAFF. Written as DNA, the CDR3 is TGTGCCAGCAGTGAACGTGGCCTTGAAGCTTTCTTT.

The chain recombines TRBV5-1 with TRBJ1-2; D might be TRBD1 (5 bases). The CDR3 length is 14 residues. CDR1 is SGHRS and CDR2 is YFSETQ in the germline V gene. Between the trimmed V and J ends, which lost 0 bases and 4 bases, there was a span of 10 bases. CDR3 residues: CASSLEAGLYGYTF. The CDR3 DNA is TGCGCCAGCAGCTTGGAAGCGGGGCTCTATGGCTACACCTTC.

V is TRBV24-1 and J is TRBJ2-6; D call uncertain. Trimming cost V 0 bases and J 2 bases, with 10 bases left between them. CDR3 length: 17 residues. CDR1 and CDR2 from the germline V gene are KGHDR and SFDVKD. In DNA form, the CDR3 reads TGTGCCACCAGTGATTTGGAGGCGTCCACTGGGGCCAACGTCCTGACTTTC. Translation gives CATSDLEASTGANVLTF.

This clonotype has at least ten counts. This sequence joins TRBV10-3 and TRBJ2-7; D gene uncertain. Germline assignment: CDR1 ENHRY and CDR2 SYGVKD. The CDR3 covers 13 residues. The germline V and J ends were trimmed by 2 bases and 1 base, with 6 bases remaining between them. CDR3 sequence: CAISEARSYEQYF. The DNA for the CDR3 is TGTGCCATCAGTGAGGCCAGATCCTACGAGCAGTACTTC.

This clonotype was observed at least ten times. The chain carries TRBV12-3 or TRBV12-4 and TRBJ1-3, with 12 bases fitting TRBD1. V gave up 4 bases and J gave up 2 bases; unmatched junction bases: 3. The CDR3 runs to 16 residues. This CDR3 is CASSSGTGGTGNTIYF. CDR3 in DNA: TGTGCCAGCAGTTCCGGGACAGGGGGCACTGGAAACACCATATATTTT.

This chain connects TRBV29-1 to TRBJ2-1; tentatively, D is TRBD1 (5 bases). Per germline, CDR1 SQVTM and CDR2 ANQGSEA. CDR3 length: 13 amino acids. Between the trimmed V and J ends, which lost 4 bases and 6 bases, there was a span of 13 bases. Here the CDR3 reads CSVGSRGGNEQFF. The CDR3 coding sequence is TGCAGCGTTGGGAGTAGGGGTGGCAATGAGCAGTTCTTC.

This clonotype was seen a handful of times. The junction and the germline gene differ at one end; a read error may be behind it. CDR3 coding DNA: TGTGCCAGCAGCTACCTGGGGACTAGGCAATATGAGCAGTTCTTC. Translation gives CASSYLGTRQYEQFF. The rearrangement joins TRBV5-1 to TRBJ2-1; 8 bases are a match to TRBD2. This CDR3 has 15 residues. CDR1 is SGHRS, CDR2 YFSETQ, per germline. The whole variable domain, filled in from reference TRBV5-1 and TRBJ2-1, reads KAGVTQTPRYLIKTRGQQVTLSCSPISGHRSVSWYQQTPGQGLQFLFEYFSETQRNKGNFPGRFSGRQFSNSRSEMNVSTLELGDSALYLCASSYLGTRQYEQFFGPGTRLTVL.

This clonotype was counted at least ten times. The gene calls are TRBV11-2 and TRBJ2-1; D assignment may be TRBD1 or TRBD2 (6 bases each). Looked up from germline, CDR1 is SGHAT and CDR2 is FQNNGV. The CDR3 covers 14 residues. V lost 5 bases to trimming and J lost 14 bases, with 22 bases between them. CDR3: CASSEAAGTPMKFF. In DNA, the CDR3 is TGTGCCAGCAGCGAGGCCGCGGGGACACCGATGAAGTTCTTC.

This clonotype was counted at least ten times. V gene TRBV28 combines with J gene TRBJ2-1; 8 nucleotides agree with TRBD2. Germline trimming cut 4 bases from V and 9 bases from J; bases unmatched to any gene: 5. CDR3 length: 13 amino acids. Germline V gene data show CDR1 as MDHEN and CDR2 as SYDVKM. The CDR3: CASSSMGLVEQFF. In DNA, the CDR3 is TGTGCCAGCAGTTCCATGGGACTAGTTGAGCAGTTCTTC.

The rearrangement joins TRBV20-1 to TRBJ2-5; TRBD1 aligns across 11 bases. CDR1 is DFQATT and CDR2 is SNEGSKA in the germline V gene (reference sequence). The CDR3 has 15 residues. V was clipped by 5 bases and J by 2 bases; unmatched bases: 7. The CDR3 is CSAPPGQGDQETQYF. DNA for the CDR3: TGCAGTGCTCCTCCGGGACAGGGGGATCAAGAGACCCAGTACTTC.

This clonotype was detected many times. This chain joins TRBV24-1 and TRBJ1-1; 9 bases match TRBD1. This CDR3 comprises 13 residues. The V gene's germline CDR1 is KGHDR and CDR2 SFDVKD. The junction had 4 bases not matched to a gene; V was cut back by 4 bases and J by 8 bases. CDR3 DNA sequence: TGTGCCACCAGTGACCGGACAGGGGCCGAAGCTTTCTTT. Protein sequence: CATSDRTGAEAFF.

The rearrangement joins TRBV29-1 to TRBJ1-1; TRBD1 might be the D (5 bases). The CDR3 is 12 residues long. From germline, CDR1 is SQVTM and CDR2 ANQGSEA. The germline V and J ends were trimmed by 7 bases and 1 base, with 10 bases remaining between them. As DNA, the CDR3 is TGCAGCGCTCTGGACAAGAACACTGAAGCTTTCTTT. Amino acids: CSALDKNTEAFF.

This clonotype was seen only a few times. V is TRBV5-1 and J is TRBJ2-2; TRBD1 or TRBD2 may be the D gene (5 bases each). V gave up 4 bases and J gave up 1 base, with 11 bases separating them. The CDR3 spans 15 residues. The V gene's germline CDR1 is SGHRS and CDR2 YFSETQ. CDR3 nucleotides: TGCGCCAGCAGCCCTGGGACGGAGAACACCGGGGAGCTGTTTTTT. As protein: CASSPGTENTGELFF.

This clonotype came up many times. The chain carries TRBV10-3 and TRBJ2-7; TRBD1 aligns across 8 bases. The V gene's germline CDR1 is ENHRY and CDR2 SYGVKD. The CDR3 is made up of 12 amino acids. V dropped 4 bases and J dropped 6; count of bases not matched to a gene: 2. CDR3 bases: TGTGCCATCAGTGGGACAGGGTTCGAGCAGTACTTC. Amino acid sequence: CAISGTGFEQYF.

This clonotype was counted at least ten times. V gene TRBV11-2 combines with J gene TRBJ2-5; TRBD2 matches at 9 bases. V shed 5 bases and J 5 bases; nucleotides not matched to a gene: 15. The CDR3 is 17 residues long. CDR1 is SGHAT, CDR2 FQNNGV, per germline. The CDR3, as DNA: TGTGCCAGCAGCCCGAGGGAAGGGACTAGCTGGCAGGAGACCCAGTACTTC. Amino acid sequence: CASSPREGTSWQETQYF. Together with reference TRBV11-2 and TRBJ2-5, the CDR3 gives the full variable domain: EAGVAQSPRYKIIEKRQSVAFWCNPISGHATLYWYQQILGQGPKLLIQFQNNGVVDDSQLPKDRFSAERLKGVDSTLKIQPAKLEDSAVYLCASSPREGTSWQETQYFGPGTRLLVL.

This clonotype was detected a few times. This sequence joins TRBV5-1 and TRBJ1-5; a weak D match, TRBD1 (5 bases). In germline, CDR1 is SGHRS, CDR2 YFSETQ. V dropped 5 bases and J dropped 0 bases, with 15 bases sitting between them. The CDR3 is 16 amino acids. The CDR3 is CASSEYGGYSNQPQHF. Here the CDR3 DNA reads TGCGCCAGCAGTGAATACGGGGGGTATAGCAATCAGCCCCAGCATTTT.

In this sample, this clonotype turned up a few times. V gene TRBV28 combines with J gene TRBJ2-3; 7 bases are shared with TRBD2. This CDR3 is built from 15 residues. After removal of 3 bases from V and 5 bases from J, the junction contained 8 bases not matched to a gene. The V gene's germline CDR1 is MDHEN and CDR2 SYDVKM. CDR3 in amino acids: CASSFRRELLDTQYF. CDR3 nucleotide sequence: TGTGCCAGCAGTTTCCGGCGGGAGTTGCTAGATACGCAGTATTTT.

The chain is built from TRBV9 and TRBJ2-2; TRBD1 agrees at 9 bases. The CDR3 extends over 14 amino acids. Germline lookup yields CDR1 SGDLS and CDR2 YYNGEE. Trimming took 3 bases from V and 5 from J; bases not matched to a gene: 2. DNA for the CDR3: TGTGCCAGCAGCGGTGGACAGGGGACCGGGGAGCTGTTTTTT. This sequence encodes CASSGGQGTGELFF.

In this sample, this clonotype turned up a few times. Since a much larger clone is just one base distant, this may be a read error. Written as DNA, the CDR3 is TGTGCCAGCAGGACAGGGCTTGGGGGCAATCAGCCCCAGCATTTT. Its translation is CASRTGLGGNQPQHF. J is TRBJ1-5 and V is TRBV6-2 or TRBV6-3, with 7 bases lining up with TRBD1. Unmatched junction bases numbered 7, after V lost 6 bases and J lost 2 bases. The CDR3 extends over 15 amino acids. Germline V gene sequence: CDR1 MNHEY, CDR2 SVGEGT.